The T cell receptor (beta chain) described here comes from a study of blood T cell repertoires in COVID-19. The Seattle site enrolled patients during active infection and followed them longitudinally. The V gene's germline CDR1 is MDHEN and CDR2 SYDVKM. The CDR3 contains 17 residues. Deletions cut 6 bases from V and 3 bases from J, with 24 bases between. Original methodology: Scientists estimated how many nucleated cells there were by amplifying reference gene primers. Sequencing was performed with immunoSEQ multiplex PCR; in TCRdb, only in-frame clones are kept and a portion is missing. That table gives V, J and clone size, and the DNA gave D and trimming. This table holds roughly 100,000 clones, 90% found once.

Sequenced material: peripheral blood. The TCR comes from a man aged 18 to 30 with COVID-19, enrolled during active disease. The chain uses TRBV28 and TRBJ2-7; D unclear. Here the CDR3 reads CASSDTDKPYQLYEQYF. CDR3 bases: TGTGCCAGCAGCGATACTGATAAACCCTACCAACTCTACGAGCAGTACTTC.